This TCR beta chain was observed in a study of cytomegalovirus exposure and HLA in healthy donors. It was with 60 Vbeta and 13 Jbeta primers that the PCR ran. The table came from immunoSEQ multiplex PCR; TCRdb's copy has only in-frame clones and leaves some out. The data contain 150,000 to 200,000 clones, approximately 80% of them seen just once; the ten biggest clones take up around 1.9%. The sample comprised PBMCs. The receptor comes from a woman under 30 in good health and CMV-seropositive.

The CDR3 sequence: CASSFPGQGTDTQYF. The DNA of the CDR3 is TGTGCCAGCAGTTTCCCGGGACAGGGCACAGATACGCAGTATTTT. The V call is TRBV6-7, the J call TRBJ2-3; the match to TRBD1 covers 8 bases. TRBV6-7 is marked as an open reading frame, function uncertain. V trimming: 4 bases; J trimming: 1 base; junction bases outside the gene matches: 4. This CDR3 contains 15 residues.